The entry that follows covers one T cell receptor (beta chain) sequence. The data derive from a study of T cells in tuberculosis. Study at large: CD1B tetramers identified T cells specific for mycobacterial lipid GMM.

Trimming took off 0 bases at V and 3 bases at J, with 2 bases between the two ends. This CDR3 is built from 13 residues. Germline V gene data show CDR1 as ENHRY and CDR2 as SYGVKD. The assay was immunoSEQ multiplex PCR, and TCRdb's table has in-frame clones only and misses some. The data hold fewer than 45,000 clones, with around 96% observed a single time. The clonotype comes from a donor between 10 and 35 years old with latent tuberculosis or without tuberculosis infection. The gene calls are TRBV10-3 and TRBJ2-2, with D hard to call. The specimen was PBMCs. DNA of the CDR3: TGTGCCATCAGTGAGTCCGACACCGGGGAGCTGTTTTTT. Translated, it gives CAISESDTGELFF.